Shown below are 7 T cell receptor beta chains from a single sample sequenced in a study of CD8 T cells in Susac syndrome. Reverse transcription of 0.5 to 1 ug RNA was performed with random hexamers. MiXCR, applied by TCRdb to the immunoSEQ multiplex PCR reads, yields one record per CDR3 protein. The sample contains roughly 84,000 distinct CDR3 sequences, about 96% of which appear only once. The source material was CD8+ T cells from PBMCs. The receptors shown here come from a human donor with Susac syndrome.

This clonotype was counted a single time. The V gene is TRBV23-1, the J gene TRBJ2-5; D gene uncertain. TRBV23-1 is an ORF; its function is uncertain. V lost 2 bases, J lost 7 bases, and 14 bases lay in between. The CDR3 is 14 residues long. In DNA, the CDR3 is TGCGCCAGCAGTCAACCTGCCCCTCCGGGGACCCAGTACTTC. Translating gives CASSQPAPPGTQYF.

The rearrangement uses TRBV15 and TRBJ2-7; D remains ambiguous. V was cut by 5 bases and J by 2 bases, with 10 bases left in between. CDR3 length: 13 amino acids. The V gene's germline CDR1 is LNHNV and CDR2 YYDKDF (reference sequence). CDR3 nucleotide sequence: TGTGCCACCAGCGCACAGCACACCTACGAGCAGTACTTC. Its protein is CATSAQHTYEQYF. Using reference TRBV15 and TRBJ2-7 for the parts outside the CDR3, the full variable domain is DAMVIQNPRYQVTQFGKPVTLSCSQTLNHNVMYWYQQKSSQAPKLLFHYYDKDFNNEADTPDNFQSRRPNTSFCFLDIRSPGLGDTAMYLCATSAQHTYEQYFGPGTRLTVT.

This chain connects TRBV6-5 to TRBJ1-2, with 7 bases identical to TRBD1. Trimming took 2 bases from V and 7 from J; bases not matched to a gene: 4. CDR3 length: 13 amino acids. Germline CDR1 MNHEY, CDR2 SVGAGI. The CDR3 region is CASSYGTATGYTF. CDR3 nucleotides: TGTGCCAGCAGTTACGGGACAGCTACTGGCTACACCTTC.

This chain connects TRBV28 to TRBJ1-2, with D uncertain. Trimming shortened V by 7 bases and J by 8 bases, and 20 bases separated the two germline ends. CDR1 and CDR2 from the germline V gene are MDHEN and SYDVKM. This CDR3 comprises 14 residues. CDR3 nucleotides: TGTGCCAGCAATATTGATACAGTGGTCGGGGGCTACACCTTC. Amino acid sequence: CASNIDTVVGGYTF.

V gene TRBV4-1 combines with J gene TRBJ2-1, with D maybe TRBD2 (6 bases). V was cut by 3 bases and J by 12 bases, with 12 bases left in between. The CDR3 contains 12 residues. Germline lookup yields CDR1 MGHRA and CDR2 YSYEKL. CDR3 bases: TGCGCCAGCAGCCAGCACCGGGAGAGGCAGTTCTTC. Residues: CASSQHRERQFF.

The chain couples TRBV4-3 to TRBJ2-6; 10 positions match TRBD1. J was trimmed by 0 bases and V by 2 bases; bases with no gene match: 10. The germline V gene encodes CDR1 LGHNA and CDR2 YSLEER. The CDR3 covers 20 residues. The CDR3 region is CASSQNPPGQGLSGANVLTF. The CDR3 DNA reads as TGCGCCAGCAGCCAAAACCCGCCGGGACAGGGGCTCTCTGGGGCCAACGTCCTGACTTTC.

The V call is TRBV6-5, the J call TRBJ2-3; the D gene is possibly TRBD2 (5 bases). CDR3 length: 15 residues. Trimming took off 6 bases at V and 0 bases at J, with 13 bases between the two ends. Germline-derived CDR1 and CDR2 are MNHEY and SVGAGI. The CDR3 loop is CASRLTTTSTDTQYF. The CDR3 bases are TGTGCCAGCAGATTGACGACTACAAGCACAGATACGCAGTATTTT.